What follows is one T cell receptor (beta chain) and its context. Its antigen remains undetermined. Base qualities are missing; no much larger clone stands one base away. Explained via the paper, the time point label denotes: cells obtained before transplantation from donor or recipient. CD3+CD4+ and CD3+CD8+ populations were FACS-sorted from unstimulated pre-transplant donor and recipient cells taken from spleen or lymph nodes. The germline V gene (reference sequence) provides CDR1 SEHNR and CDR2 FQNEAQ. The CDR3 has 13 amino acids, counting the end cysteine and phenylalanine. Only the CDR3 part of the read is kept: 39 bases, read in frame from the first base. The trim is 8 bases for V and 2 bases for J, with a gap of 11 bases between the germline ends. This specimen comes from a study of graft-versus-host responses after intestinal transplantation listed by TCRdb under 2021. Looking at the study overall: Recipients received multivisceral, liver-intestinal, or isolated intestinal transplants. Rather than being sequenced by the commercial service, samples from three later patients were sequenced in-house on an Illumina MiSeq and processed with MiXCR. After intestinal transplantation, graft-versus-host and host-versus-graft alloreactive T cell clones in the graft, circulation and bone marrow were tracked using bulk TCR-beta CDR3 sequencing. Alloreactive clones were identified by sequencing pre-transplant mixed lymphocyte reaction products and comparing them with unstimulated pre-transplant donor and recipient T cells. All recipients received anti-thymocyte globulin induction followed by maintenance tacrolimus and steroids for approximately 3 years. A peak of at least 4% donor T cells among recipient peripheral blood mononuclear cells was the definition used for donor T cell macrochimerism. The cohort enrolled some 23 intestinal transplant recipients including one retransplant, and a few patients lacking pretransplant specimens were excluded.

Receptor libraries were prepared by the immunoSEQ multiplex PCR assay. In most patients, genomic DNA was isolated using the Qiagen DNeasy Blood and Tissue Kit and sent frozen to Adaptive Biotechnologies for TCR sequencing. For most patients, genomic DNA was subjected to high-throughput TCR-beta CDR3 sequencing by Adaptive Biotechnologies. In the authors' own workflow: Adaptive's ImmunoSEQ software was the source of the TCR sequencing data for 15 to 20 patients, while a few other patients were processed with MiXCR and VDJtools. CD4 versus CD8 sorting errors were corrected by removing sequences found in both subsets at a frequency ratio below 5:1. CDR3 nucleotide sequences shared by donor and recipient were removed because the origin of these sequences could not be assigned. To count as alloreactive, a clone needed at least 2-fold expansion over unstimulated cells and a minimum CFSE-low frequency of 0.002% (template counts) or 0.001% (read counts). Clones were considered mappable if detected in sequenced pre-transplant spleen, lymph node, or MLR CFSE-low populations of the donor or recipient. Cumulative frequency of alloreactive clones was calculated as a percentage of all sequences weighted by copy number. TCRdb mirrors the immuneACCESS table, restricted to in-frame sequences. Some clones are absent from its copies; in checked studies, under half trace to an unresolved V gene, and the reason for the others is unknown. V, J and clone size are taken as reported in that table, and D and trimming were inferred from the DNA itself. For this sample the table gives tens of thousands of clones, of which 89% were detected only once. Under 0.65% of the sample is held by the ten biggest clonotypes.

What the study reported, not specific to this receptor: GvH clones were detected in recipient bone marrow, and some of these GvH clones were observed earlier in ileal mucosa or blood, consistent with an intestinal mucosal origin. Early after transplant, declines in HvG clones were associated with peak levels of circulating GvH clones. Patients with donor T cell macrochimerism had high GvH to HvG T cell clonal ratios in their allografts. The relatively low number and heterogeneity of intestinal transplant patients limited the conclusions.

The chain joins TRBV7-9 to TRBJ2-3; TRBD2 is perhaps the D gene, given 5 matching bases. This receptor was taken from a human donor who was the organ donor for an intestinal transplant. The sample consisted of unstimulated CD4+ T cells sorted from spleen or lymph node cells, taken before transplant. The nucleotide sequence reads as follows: TGTGCCAGCCGTTACGGGGTCACAGATACGCAGTATTTT. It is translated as CASRYGVTDTQYF. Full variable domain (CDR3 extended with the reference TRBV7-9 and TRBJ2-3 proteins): DTGVSQNPRHKITKRGQNVTFRCDPISEHNRLYWYRQTLGQGPEFLTYFQNEAQLEKSRLLSDRFSAERPKGSFSTLEIQRTEQGDSAMYLCASRYGVTDTQYFGPGTRLTVL.